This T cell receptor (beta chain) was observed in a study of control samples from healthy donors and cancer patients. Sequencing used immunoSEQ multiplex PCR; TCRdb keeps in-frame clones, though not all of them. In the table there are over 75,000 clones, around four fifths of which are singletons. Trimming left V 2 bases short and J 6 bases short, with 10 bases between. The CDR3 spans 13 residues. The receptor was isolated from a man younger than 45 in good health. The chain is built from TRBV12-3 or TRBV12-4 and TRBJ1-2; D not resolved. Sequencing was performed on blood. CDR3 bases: TGTGCCAGCAGTTTATCTGGGTTTAATGGCTACACCTTC. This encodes CASSLSGFNGYTF.